The 16 T cell receptor beta chains below all came from one sample that was sequenced in a study of shared T cell receptors in the human thymus. Measured with immunoSEQ multiplex PCR; TCRdb has only the in-frame clones, and not every one. The top ten clones hold about 0.013% of a sample with roughly 550,000 clones, about 80% of them seen once. These data also formed part of another study, on human thymus T cells.

Sequenced: thymocytes. The origin of the receptors is a boy in the first two years of life with a congenital heart defect.

The gene calls are TRBV28 and TRBJ2-1; TRBD2 agrees at 13 bases. This CDR3 comprises 14 residues. Germline V CDR1 and CDR2: MDHEN, SYDVKM. V shed 6 bases and J 13 bases; nucleotides not matched to a gene: 9. The DNA of the CDR3 is TGTGCCAGCAGCGAACGGACTAGCGGGAGAGGCCAGTTCTTC. It encodes CASSERTSGRGQFF.

This chain links TRBV28 with TRBJ1-5; D may be TRBD1 (5 bases). The CDR3 runs to 16 residues. The V gene lost 3 bases and the J gene lost 2 bases, with 14 bases spanning the gap. CDR1 is MDHEN and CDR2 is SYDVKM in the germline V gene. CDR3 loop: CASSFYTRGCNQPQHF. The CDR3 DNA reads TGTGCCAGCAGTTTTTATACGCGGGGGTGCAATCAGCCCCAGCATTTT.

The chain has TRBV7-2 and TRBJ2-7, with 10 bases aligning to TRBD2. Germline trimming cut 1 base from V and 3 bases from J; bases unmatched to any gene: 12. Germline CDR1 and CDR2: SGHTA and FQGNSA. The CDR3 runs to 18 residues. The DNA of the CDR3 is TGTGCCAGCAGCTTAGGTCAGTCCGGGACTAGCGCATTCTACGAGCAGTACTTC. This codes for CASSLGQSGTSAFYEQYF.

V usage is TRBV27 and J usage is TRBJ1-2, with D maybe TRBD1 (6 bases). The CDR3 length is 14 residues. CDR1 is MNHEY, CDR2 SMNVEV, per germline (reference sequence). Trimming took 2 bases from V and 4 from J, leaving 11 bases between them. In DNA, the CDR3 is TGTGCCAGCAGTTTAAGGCAGACAGGCTATGGCTACACCTTC. Translating gives CASSLRQTGYGYTF.

The chain couples TRBV15 to TRBJ1-5; 7 nucleotides line up with TRBD1. This CDR3 has 14 amino acids. Germline assignment: CDR1 LNHNV and CDR2 YYDKDF (reference sequence). J was trimmed by 8 bases and V by 3 bases; bases with no gene match: 7. The CDR3 DNA is TGTGCCACCAGCAGGGACAGGAACGGAAAGCCCCAGCATTTT. This encodes CATSRDRNGKPQHF.

The V and J genes are TRBV7-6 and TRBJ2-7, with 9 bases lining up with TRBD1. Germline loops: CDR1 SGHVS, CDR2 FNYEAQ. The CDR3 is 16 residues long. V lost 5 bases to trimming and J lost 3 bases; unmatched junction nucleotides: 11. CDR3 region: CASSRSDDRGSYEQYF. DNA of the CDR3: TGTGCCAGCAGCCGAAGCGACGACAGGGGGAGCTACGAGCAGTACTTC.

This clone was seen once. V usage is TRBV7-2 and J usage is TRBJ2-3; TRBD1 agrees at 7 bases. This CDR3 is built from 15 residues. The V and J ends lost 3 bases and 2 bases, in that order; junction bases with no gene match: 5. The germline V gene has CDR1 SGHTA and CDR2 FQGNSA. The chain's CDR3 is CASSFTGVSTDTQYF. In nucleotides, the CDR3 is TGTGCCAGCAGCTTCACAGGGGTTTCCACAGATACGCAGTATTTT. Filled out from reference TRBV7-2 and TRBJ2-3, the complete variable domain reads GAGVSQSPSNKVTEKGKDVELRCDPISGHTALYWYRQSLGQGLEFLIYFQGNSAPDKSGLPSDRFSAERTGGSVSTLTIQRTQQEDSAVYLCASSFTGVSTDTQYFGPGTRLTVL.

This rearrangement joins TRBV5-6 to TRBJ2-1, with D tentatively TRBD2 (6 bases). Germline lookup yields CDR1 SGHDT and CDR2 YYEEEE. Trimming removed 1 base at V and 7 bases at J, with 9 bases between. The CDR3 runs to 13 residues. In DNA form, the CDR3 reads TGTGCCAGCAGCTTGTGGGGGGTTAATGAGCAGTTCTTC. This gives the protein CASSLWGVNEQFF. Combining the CDR3 with reference TRBV5-6 and TRBJ2-1 gives the whole variable domain DAGVTQSPTHLIKTRGQQVTLRCSPKSGHDTVSWYQQALGQGPQFIFQYYEEEERQRGNFPDRFSGHQFPNYSSELNVNALLLGDSALYLCASSLWGVNEQFFGPGTRLTVL.

The CDR3 protein is CASSQDRVLRDSNTEAFF. CDR3 DNA sequence: TGTGCCAGCAGCCAAGACAGGGTCTTAAGGGATTCGAACACTGAAGCTTTCTTT. The V and J genes are TRBV4-2 and TRBJ1-1; the D gene is possibly TRBD1 (5 bases). Germline CDR1 LGHNA, CDR2 YNFKEQ. The CDR3 sequence is 18 residues long. The V gene lost 0 bases and the J gene lost 1 base, with 18 bases spanning the gap.

The chain carries TRBV28 and TRBJ2-2; D possibly corresponds to TRBD2 (6 bases). V lost 6 bases and J lost 5, with 13 bases in between. CDR3 size: 14 residues. CDR1 MDHEN and CDR2 SYDVKM come from the germline V gene. The CDR3 sequence is CASRPKEGTGELFF. CDR3 DNA sequence: TGTGCCAGCAGACCCAAGGAGGGGACCGGGGAGCTGTTTTTT.

The gene calls are TRBV29-1 and TRBJ2-5, with D possibly being TRBD2 (5 bases). This CDR3 is 13 amino acids long. CDR1 is SQVTM and CDR2 is ANQGSEA in the germline V gene. The V and J ends lost 4 bases and 5 bases respectively, with 14 bases between them. The CDR3 region is CSVGEPFGETQYF. The CDR3 DNA reads TGCAGCGTTGGGGAGCCATTCGGGGAGACCCAGTACTTC.

V gene TRBV5-1 combines with J gene TRBJ2-7; TRBD1 matches 7 bases. V lost 4 bases and J lost 5; bases outside the gene matches: 15. The CDR3 runs 16 residues. Germline CDR1 is SGHRS and CDR2 is YFSETQ. The CDR3 nucleotides read TGCGCCAGCAGCCCCACTGAGGGGACAGCAACCAACGAGCAGTACTTC. Encoded protein: CASSPTEGTATNEQYF.

The J gene is TRBJ1-1, the V gene TRBV27; no clear D. Looked up from germline, CDR1 is MNHEY and CDR2 is SMNVEV (reference sequence). Trimming left V 5 bases short and J 3 bases short, with 16 bases between. CDR3 length: 15 amino acids. CDR3 in amino acids: CASSPRTGSDTEAFF. The CDR3 DNA sequence: TGTGCCAGCAGTCCCCGAACGGGGTCGGACACTGAAGCTTTCTTT.

V gene TRBV7-2 combines with J gene TRBJ2-5; 9 bases fit TRBD2. This CDR3 is 15 amino acids long. The junction had 6 bases not matched to a gene; V was cut back by 2 bases and J by 5 bases. Germline assignment: CDR1 SGHTA and CDR2 FQGNSA. In nucleotides, the CDR3 is TGTGCCAGCAGCTTATTAGCGGGAGTGGGGGAGACCCAGTACTTC. Its translation is CASSLLAGVGETQYF.

The rearrangement uses TRBV28 and TRBJ2-1, with 7 bases matching TRBD2. The germline gives CDR1 MDHEN, CDR2 SYDVKM. The CDR3 loop spans 15 amino acids. V lost 3 bases to trimming and J lost 9 bases; unmatched junction nucleotides: 11. CDR3 in amino acids: CASSFRGRLYGEQFF. The CDR3 nucleotides read TGTGCCAGCAGTTTTCGCGGGAGACTTTACGGTGAGCAGTTCTTC.

The V gene is TRBV19, the J gene TRBJ2-1; 9 bases match TRBD1. CDR3 length equals 14 residues. Trimming took 8 bases from V and 10 from J; bases not matched to a gene: 12. Germline V lookup: CDR1 LNHDA, CDR2 SQIVND (reference sequence). The CDR3 region is CASRQGGPRGEQFF. CDR3 nucleotide sequence: TGTGCCAGTCGACAGGGGGGCCCCAGGGGAGAGCAGTTCTTC.